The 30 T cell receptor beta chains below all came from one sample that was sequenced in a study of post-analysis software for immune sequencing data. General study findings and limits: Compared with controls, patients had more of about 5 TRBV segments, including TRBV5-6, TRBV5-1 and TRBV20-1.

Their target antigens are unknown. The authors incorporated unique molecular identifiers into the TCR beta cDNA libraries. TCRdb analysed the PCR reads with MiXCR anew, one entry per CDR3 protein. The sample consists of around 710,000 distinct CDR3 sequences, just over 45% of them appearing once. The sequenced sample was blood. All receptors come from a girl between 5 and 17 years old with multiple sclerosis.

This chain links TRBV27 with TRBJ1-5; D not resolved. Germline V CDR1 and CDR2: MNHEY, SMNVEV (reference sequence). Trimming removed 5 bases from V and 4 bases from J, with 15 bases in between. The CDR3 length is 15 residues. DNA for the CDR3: TGTGCCAGCAGTAAGCTGCGGGGAGCGAATCAGCCCCAGCATTTT. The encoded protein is CASSKLRGANQPQHF.

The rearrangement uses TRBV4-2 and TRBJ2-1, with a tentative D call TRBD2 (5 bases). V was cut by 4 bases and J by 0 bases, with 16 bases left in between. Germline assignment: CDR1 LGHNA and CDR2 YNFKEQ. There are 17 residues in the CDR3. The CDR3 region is CASSPNFLASSYNEQFF. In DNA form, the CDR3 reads TGTGCCAGCAGCCCTAACTTTCTAGCTAGCTCCTACAATGAGCAGTTCTTC.

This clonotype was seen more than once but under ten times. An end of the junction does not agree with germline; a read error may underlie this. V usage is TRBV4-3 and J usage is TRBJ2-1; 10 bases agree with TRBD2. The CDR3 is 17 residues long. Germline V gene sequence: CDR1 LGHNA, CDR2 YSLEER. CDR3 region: CASSQEASGSPYNEQFF. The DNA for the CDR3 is TGCGCCAGCAGCCAAGAGGCTAGCGGGAGCCCCTACAATGAGCAGTTCTTT.

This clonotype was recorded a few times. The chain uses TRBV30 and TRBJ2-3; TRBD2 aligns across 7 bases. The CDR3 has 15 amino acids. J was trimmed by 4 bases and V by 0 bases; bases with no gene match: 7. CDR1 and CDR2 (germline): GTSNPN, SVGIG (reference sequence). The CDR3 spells CAWSVFAGEADTQYF. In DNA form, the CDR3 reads TGTGCCTGGAGTGTATTTGCGGGAGAGGCAGATACGCAGTATTTT.

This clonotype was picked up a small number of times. As DNA, the CDR3 is TGTGCCATCAGTGGAGGAGTACCTAGCACAGATACGCAGTATTTT. It codes for CAISGGVPSTDTQYF. The J gene is TRBJ2-3, the V gene TRBV10-3; no reliable D call. Trimming removed 4 bases from V and 0 bases from J, with 11 bases in between. This CDR3 region has 15 residues. The V gene's germline CDR1 is ENHRY and CDR2 SYGVKD.

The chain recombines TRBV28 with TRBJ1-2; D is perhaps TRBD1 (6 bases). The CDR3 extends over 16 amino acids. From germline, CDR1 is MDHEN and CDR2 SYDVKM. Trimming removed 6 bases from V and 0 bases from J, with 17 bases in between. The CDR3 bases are TGTGCCAGCAGAGAGACAGGCTGGGCTCCTAACTATGGCTACACCTTC. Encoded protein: CASRETGWAPNYGYTF.

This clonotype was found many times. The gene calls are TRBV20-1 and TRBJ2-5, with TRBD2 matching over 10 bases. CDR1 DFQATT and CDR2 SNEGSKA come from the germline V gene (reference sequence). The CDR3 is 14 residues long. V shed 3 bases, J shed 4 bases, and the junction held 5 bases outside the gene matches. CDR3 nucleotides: TGCAGTGCTAGCCCGGGGACTAGCGTAGAGACCCAGTACTTC. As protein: CSASPGTSVETQYF.

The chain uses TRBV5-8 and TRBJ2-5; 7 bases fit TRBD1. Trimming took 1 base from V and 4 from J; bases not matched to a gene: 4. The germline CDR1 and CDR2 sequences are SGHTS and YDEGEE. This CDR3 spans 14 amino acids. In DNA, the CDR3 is TGTGCCAGCAGCTTGCCACAGGGGATAGAGACCCAGTACTTC. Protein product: CASSLPQGIETQYF.

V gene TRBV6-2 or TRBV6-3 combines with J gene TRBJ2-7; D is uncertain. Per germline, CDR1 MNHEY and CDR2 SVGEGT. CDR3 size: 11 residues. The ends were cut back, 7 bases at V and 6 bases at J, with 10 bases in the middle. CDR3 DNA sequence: TGTGCCAGCAAAAAAACTGTCGAGCAGTACTTC. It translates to CASKKTVEQYF.

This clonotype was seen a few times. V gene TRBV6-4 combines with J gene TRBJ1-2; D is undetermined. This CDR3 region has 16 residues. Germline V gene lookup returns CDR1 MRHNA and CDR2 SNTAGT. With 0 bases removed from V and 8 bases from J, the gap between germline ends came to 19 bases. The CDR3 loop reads CASSDSIGIPLLGYTF. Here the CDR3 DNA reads TGTGCCAGCAGTGACTCGATTGGGATACCACTATTAGGCTACACCTTC.

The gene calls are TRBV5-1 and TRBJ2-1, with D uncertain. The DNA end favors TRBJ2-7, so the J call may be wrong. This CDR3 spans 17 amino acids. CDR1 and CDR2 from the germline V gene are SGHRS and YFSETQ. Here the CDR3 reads CASSLGSETGVFYEQYF. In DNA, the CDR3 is TGCGCCAGCAGCTTGGGGTCGGAGACTGGGGTTTTCTACGAGCAGTACTTC.

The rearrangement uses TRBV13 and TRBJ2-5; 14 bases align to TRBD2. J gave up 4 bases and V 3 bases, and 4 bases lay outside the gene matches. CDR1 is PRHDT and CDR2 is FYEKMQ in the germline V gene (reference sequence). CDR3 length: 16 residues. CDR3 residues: CASSFDGLAGGETQYF. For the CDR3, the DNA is TGTGCCAGCAGCTTTGATGGACTAGCGGGAGGAGAGACCCAGTACTTC.

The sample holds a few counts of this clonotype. CDR3 sequence reads: CSARPLTGAEGYTF. Here the CDR3 DNA reads TGCAGTGCTAGACCCCTCACAGGGGCCGAGGGCTACACCTTC. This rearrangement joins TRBV20-1 to TRBJ1-2, with TRBD1 matching over 7 bases. The CDR3 consists of 14 residues. Unmatched junction bases numbered 11, after V lost 2 bases and J lost 8 bases. CDR1 and CDR2 from the germline V gene are DFQATT and SNEGSKA (reference sequence).

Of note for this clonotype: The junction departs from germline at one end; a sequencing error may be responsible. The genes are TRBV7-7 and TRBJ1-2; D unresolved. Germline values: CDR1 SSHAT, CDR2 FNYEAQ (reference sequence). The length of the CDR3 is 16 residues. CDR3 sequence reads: CASSLAGRNGLYGYTF. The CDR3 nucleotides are TGTGCTAGCAGCTTAGCGGGCAGGAATGGTCTCTATGGCTACACCTTC.

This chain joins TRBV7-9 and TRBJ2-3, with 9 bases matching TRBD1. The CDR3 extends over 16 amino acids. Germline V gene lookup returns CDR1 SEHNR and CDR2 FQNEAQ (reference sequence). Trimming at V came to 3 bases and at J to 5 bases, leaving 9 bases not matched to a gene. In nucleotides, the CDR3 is TGTGCCAGCAGCTTCGCCCGGACAGGGGAGGGAGATACGCAGTATTTT. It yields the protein CASSFARTGEGDTQYF. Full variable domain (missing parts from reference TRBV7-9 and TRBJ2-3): DTGVSQNPRHKITKRGQNVTFRCDPISEHNRLYWYRQTLGQGPEFLTYFQNEAQLEKSRLLSDRFSAERPKGSFSTLEIQRTEQGDSAMYLCASSFARTGEGDTQYFGPGTRLTVL.

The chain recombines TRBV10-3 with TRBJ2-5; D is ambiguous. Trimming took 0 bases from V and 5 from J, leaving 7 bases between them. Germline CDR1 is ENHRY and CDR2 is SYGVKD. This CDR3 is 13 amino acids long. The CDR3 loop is CAISESPWETQYF. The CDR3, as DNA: TGTGCCATCAGTGAGTCGCCCTGGGAGACCCAGTACTTC.

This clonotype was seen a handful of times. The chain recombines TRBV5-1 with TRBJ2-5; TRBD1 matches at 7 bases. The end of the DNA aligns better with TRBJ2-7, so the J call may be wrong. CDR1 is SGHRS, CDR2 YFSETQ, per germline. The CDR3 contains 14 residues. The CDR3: CASSLRGPRNEQYF. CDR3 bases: TGCGCCAGCAGCTTGAGGGGGCCGAGAAACGAGCAGTACTTC.

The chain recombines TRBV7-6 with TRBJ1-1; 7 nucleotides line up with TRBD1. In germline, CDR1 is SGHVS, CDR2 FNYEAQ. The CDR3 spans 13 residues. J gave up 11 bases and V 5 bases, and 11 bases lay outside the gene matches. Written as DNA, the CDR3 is TGTGCCAGCAGCGCAGAGACAGGGTTCACTGCTTTCTTT. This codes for CASSAETGFTAFF.

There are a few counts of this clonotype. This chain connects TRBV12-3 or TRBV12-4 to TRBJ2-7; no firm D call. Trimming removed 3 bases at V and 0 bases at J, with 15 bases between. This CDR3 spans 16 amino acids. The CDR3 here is CASSFAFGSDSYEQYF. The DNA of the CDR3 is TGTGCCAGCAGTTTCGCTTTCGGCAGCGACTCCTACGAGCAGTACTTC.

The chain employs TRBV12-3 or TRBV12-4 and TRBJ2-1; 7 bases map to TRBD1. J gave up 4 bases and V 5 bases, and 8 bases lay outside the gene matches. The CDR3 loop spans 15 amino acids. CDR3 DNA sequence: TGTGCCAGCAGTCCGGGGACAGCCCAATACAATGAGCAGTTCTTC. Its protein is CASSPGTAQYNEQFF.

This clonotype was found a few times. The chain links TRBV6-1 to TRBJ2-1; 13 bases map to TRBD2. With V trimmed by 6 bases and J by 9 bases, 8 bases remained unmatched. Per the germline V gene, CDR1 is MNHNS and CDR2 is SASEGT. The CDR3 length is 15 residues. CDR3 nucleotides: TGTGCCAGCAGGGCCGGGACTAGCGGGACGGGTGAGCAGTTCTTC. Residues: CASRAGTSGTGEQFF.

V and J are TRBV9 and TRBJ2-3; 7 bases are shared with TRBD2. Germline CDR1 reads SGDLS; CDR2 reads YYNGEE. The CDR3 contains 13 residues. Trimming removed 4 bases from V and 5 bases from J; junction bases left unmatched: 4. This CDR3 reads CASSSAGVDTQYF. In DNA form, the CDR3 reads TGTGCCAGCAGCAGCGCGGGAGTAGATACGCAGTATTTT.

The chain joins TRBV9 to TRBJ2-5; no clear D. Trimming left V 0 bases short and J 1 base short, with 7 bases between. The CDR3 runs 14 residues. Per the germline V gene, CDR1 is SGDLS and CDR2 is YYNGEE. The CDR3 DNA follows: TGTGCCAGCAGCGTAGGTGACACCCAAGAGACCCAGTACTTC. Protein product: CASSVGDTQETQYF.

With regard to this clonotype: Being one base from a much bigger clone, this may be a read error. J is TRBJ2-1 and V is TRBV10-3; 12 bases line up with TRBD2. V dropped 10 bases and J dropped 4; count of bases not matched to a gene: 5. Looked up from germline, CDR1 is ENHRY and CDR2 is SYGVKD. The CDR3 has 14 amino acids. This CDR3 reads CASASGGDYNEQFF. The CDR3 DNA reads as TGTGCCAGTGCTAGCGGGGGGGATTACAATGAGCAGTTCTTC.

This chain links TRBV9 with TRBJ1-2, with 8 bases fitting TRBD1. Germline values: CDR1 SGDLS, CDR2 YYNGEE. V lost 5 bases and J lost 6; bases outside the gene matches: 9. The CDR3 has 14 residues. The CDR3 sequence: CASSDSTGENGYTF. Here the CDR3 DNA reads TGTGCCAGCAGTGACTCGACAGGGGAAAATGGCTACACCTTC.

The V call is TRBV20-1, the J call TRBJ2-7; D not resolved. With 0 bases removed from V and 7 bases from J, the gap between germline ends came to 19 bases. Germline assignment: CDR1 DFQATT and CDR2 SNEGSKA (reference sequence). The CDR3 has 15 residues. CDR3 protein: CSARDLKTIIGEQYF. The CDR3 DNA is TGCAGTGCTAGAGATTTGAAGACAATTATTGGGGAGCAGTACTTC.

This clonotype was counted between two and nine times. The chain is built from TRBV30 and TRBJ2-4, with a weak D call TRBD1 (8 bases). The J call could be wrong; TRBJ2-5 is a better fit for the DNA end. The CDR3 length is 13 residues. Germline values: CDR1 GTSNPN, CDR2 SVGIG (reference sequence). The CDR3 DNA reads TGTGCCTGCTCCGACAGGGGAGGGGAGACCCAGTACTTC. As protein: CACSDRGGETQYF.

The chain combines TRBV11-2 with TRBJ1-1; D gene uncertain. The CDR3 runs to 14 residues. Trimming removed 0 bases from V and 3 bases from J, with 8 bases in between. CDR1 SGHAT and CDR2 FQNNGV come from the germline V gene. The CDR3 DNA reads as TGTGCCAGCAGCTTAGAAGGTGGGGACACTGAAGCTTTCTTT. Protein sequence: CASSLEGGDTEAFF.

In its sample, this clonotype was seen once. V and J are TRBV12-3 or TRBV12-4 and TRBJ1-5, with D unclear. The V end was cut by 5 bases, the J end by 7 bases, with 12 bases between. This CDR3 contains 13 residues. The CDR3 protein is CASSPVPAQPQHF. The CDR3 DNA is TGTGCCAGCAGTCCCGTCCCCGCGCAGCCCCAGCATTTT.

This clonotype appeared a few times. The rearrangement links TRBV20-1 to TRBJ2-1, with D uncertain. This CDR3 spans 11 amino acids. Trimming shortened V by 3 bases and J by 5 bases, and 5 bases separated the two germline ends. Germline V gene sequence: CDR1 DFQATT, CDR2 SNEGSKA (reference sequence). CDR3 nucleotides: TGCAGTGCTAGTTCGGACAATGAGCAGTTCTTC. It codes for CSASSDNEQFF.